This entry describes one T cell receptor (beta chain). Living in about two dozen US areas, the participants were between about 18 and 90 years of age. Participant-reported clinical history was the basis for cohort assignment. The study recruited exposed participants who had met a COVID-19 case within 2 weeks before entry. TCRdb's copy holds only in-frame clones and misses some; the assay was immunoSEQ multiplex PCR. Among 300,000 to 350,000 clones, roughly 90% were seen once, and the ten largest hold roughly 3.9%. Germline values: CDR1 MNHEY, CDR2 SVGAGI. This CDR3 region has 13 residues. Trimming left V 10 bases short and J 0 bases short, with 10 bases between. This record belongs to a study of blood T cell repertoires in COVID-19. Background on the study: T cells, B-cell-depleted T cells, or PBMCs supplied cDNA or gDNA.

This sequence originates from a woman aged 25 to 39 who had been exposed to COVID-19. The chain is built from TRBV6-5 and TRBJ1-3; D may be TRBD1 (6 bases). Sequencing was done on a sample of PBMCs or T cells enriched from blood (not recorded which). CDR3 DNA sequence: TGTGCCACAGGACAGACCTCTGGAAACACCATATATTTT. Protein product: CATGQTSGNTIYF.